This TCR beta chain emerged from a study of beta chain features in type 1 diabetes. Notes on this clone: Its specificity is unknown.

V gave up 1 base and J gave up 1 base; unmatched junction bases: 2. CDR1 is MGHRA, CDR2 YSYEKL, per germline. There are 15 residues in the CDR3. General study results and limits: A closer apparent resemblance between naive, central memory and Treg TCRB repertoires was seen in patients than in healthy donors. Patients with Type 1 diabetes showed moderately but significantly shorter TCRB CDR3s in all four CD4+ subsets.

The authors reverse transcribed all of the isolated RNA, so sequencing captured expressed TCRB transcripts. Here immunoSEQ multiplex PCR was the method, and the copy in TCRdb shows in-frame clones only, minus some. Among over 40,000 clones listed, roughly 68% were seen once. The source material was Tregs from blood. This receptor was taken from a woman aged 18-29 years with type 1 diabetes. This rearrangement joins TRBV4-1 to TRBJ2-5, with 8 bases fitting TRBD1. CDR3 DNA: TGCGCCAGCAGCCAAGCCGGGACAGGCCAAGAGACCCAGTACTTC. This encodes CASSQAGTGQETQYF.